This TCR beta chain was identified in a study of blood T cell repertoires in COVID-19. In the original workflow: Nucleated cell number was recorded as an estimate derived from reference gene primer amplification. Measured with immunoSEQ multiplex PCR; TCRdb has only the in-frame clones, and not every one. V and J calls plus clone size are reproduced from that table; the DNA served to infer D and trimming. The sample has 350,000 to 400,000 clones, 75% to 90% seen once. The CDR3 covers 14 residues. Germline V gene sequence: CDR1 SQVTM, CDR2 ANQGSEA. V lost 5 bases and J lost 4, with 15 bases in between. The study recruited people aged 18 to 89 years across around 23 US areas. Assignments of participants to cohorts depended upon their own reported clinical history.

Sequenced: PBMCs or T cells enriched from blood (not recorded which). The gene calls are TRBV29-1 and TRBJ1-5; D is uncertain. The receptor was derived from a young man who had recovered from COVID-19. The CDR3 nucleotides are TGCAGCGTTCTTTCTAACACGGGGAATCAGCCCCAGCATTTT. Translation gives CSVLSNTGNQPQHF. The variable domain in full, completed from reference TRBV29-1 and TRBJ1-5, reads SAVISQKPSRDICQRGTSLTIQCQVDSQVTMMFWYRQQPGQSLTLIATANQGSEATYESGFVIDKFPISRPNLTFSTLTVSNMSPEDSSIYLCSVLSNTGNQPQHFGDGTRLSIL.